The rows below give T cell receptor beta chains drawn from one sample of a study of blood T cell repertoires in COVID-19. TCRdb's copy holds only in-frame clones and misses some; the assay was immunoSEQ multiplex PCR. The profile shows about 200,000 clones, more than 80% of them singletons. The sequenced material came from PBMCs or T cells enriched from blood (not recorded which). The receptors were sampled from a man aged 30 to 39 who had recovered from COVID-19. Each CDR3 is given with its conserved first and last residue. Fields, in order: D gene, J gene, clone size, V gene, CDR3 DNA, CDR3 protein. A D gene is named only where the DNA matches it firmly. Not all rows give a size; the values are once, few, many and, for expanded clones, a class.

d_call: TRBD1
j_call: TRBJ2-2
clone_size: NA
v_call: TRBV5-4
cdr3_nt: TGTGCCAGCAGCGAAGCCGGGACAGGGAACACCGGGGAGCTGTTTTTT
cdr3_aa: CASSEAGTGNTGELFF

d_call: NA
j_call: TRBJ1-2
clone_size: NA
v_call: TRBV29-1
cdr3_nt: TGCAGCGTTCTCTCGTCAGGGTCTGGCTACACCTTC
cdr3_aa: CSVLSSGSGYTF

d_call: NA
j_call: TRBJ2-7
clone_size: NA
v_call: TRBV5-4
cdr3_nt: TGTGCCAGCAGCTTTGGAAGTGCAGGCGAGCAGTACTTC
cdr3_aa: CASSFGSAGEQYF

d_call: TRBD2
j_call: TRBJ2-7
clone_size: few
v_call: TRBV7-2
cdr3_nt: TGTGCCAGCAGCTCGCGACTAGCGTACGAGCAGTACTTC
cdr3_aa: CASSSRLAYEQYF

d_call: TRBD1
j_call: TRBJ2-1
clone_size: NA
v_call: TRBV27
cdr3_nt: TGTGCCAGCAGTTTAGAGGGACAGGGTATCAATGAGCAGTTCTTC
cdr3_aa: CASSLEGQGINEQFF

d_call: NA
j_call: TRBJ1-2
clone_size: NA
v_call: TRBV24-1
cdr3_nt: TGTGCCACGCCCCTATCGGTGATTAACTATGGCTACACCTTC
cdr3_aa: CATPLSVINYGYTF

d_call: TRBD2
j_call: TRBJ2-7
clone_size: NA
v_call: TRBV4-3
cdr3_nt: TGCGCCAGCAGCCAAGAGACTAGCGGGAGCTACGAGCAGTACTTC
cdr3_aa: CASSQETSGSYEQYF

d_call: TRBD2
j_call: TRBJ2-5
clone_size: NA
v_call: TRBV3-1/TRBV3-2
cdr3_nt: TGTGCCAGCAGCCAAGAGGCGGGAGTGGTTGAGACCCAGTACTTC
cdr3_aa: CASSQEAGVVETQYF

d_call: NA
j_call: TRBJ1-1
clone_size: once
v_call: TRBV12-5
cdr3_nt: TGTGCTAGTGGTTTGGGCCCGGGGGGGAACACTGAAGCTTTCTTT
cdr3_aa: CASGLGPGGNTEAFF

d_call: NA
j_call: TRBJ2-6
clone_size: NA
v_call: TRBV19
cdr3_nt: TGTGCCACCTCTCTTTGGGGACAACTTTCTGGGGCCAACGTCCTGACTTTC
cdr3_aa: CATSLWGQLSGANVLTF

d_call: TRBD2
j_call: TRBJ2-3
clone_size: NA
v_call: TRBV30
cdr3_nt: TGTGCCTGGGAAAGCGGGGGGAAGGCAGATACGCAGTATTTT
cdr3_aa: CAWESGGKADTQYF

d_call: NA
j_call: TRBJ1-5
clone_size: NA
v_call: TRBV9
cdr3_nt: TGTGCCAGCAGCCCCGAGGATAGCAATCAGCCCCAGCATTTT
cdr3_aa: CASSPEDSNQPQHF

d_call: TRBD2
j_call: TRBJ2-7
clone_size: NA
v_call: TRBV4-3
cdr3_nt: TGCGCCAGCAGCCAAGAGGGGGATATAGCGGGCACCTACGAGCAGTACTTC
cdr3_aa: CASSQEGDIAGTYEQYF

d_call: TRBD2
j_call: TRBJ2-5
clone_size: once
v_call: TRBV7-2
cdr3_nt: TGTGCCAGCAGCTTAAGACGGGAGGGCCAAGAGACCCAGTACTTC
cdr3_aa: CASSLRREGQETQYF

d_call: NA
j_call: TRBJ2-7
clone_size: NA
v_call: TRBV18
cdr3_nt: TGTGCCAGCTCACCATCTCGGTCTCCCTACGAGCAGTACTTC
cdr3_aa: CASSPSRSPYEQYF

d_call: TRBD1
j_call: TRBJ1-1
clone_size: NA
v_call: TRBV2
cdr3_nt: TGTGCCAGCAGCCCGAGACAGGGGAGAACTGAAGCTTTCTTT
cdr3_aa: CASSPRQGRTEAFF

d_call: TRBD1
j_call: TRBJ2-5
clone_size: NA
v_call: TRBV7-9
cdr3_nt: TGTGCCAGCAGCCCCATCCCCCCCCCGGGACAGGCGTACTTC
cdr3_aa: CASSPIPPPGQAYF

d_call: NA
j_call: TRBJ1-3
clone_size: NA
v_call: TRBV10-3
cdr3_nt: TGTGCCATCAGCGACACCCGGGTAGCGGGAAACACCATATATTTT
cdr3_aa: CAISDTRVAGNTIYF

d_call: NA
j_call: TRBJ2-4
clone_size: NA
v_call: TRBV3-1/TRBV3-2
cdr3_nt: TGTGCCAGCAGCGCCTCGCGCGGGGCAGGGGGCATTCAGTACTTC
cdr3_aa: CASSASRGAGGIQYF

d_call: TRBD1
j_call: TRBJ1-6
clone_size: NA
v_call: TRBV2
cdr3_nt: TGTGCCAGTGGGACAGGGAATTCACCCCTCCACTTT
cdr3_aa: CASGTGNSPLHF

d_call: TRBD1
j_call: TRBJ2-7
clone_size: NA
v_call: TRBV5-1
cdr3_nt: TGCGCCAGTGTGTATCGGGACAGTCTGAGCTCCTACGAGCAGTACTTC
cdr3_aa: CASVYRDSLSSYEQYF

d_call: NA
j_call: TRBJ1-1
clone_size: NA
v_call: TRBV6-5
cdr3_nt: TGTGCCAGCAGTAGGGGTCGACAGAACACTGAAGCTTTCTTT
cdr3_aa: CASSRGRQNTEAFF

d_call: TRBD1
j_call: TRBJ2-1
clone_size: NA
v_call: TRBV6-5
cdr3_nt: TGTGCCAGCAGTACAGGGGCCGGGATCTACAATGAGCAGTTCTTC
cdr3_aa: CASSTGAGIYNEQFF

d_call: TRBD2
j_call: TRBJ2-7
clone_size: few
v_call: TRBV27
cdr3_nt: TGTGCCAGCAGTCCCTCACTAGCGATTCGCTACGAGCAGTACTTC
cdr3_aa: CASSPSLAIRYEQYF

d_call: TRBD2
j_call: TRBJ2-5
clone_size: once
v_call: TRBV11-2
cdr3_nt: TGTGCCAGCAGCCGACTAGCAGCCTCAGAGACCCAGTACTTC
cdr3_aa: CASSRLAASETQYF